This T cell receptor (beta chain) derives from a study of T cell responses to AZD1222 COVID-19 vaccine. The overall study: Pooled together were second doses at about 4 or about 12 weeks.

Libraries were prepared by immunoSEQ multiplex PCR; TCRdb keeps only in-frame clonotypes and omits some of them. Of about 150,000 clones listed, around nine tenths are singletons. With respect to this clone: The antigen is unknown.

General study findings and limits: Donors were largely white British and mainly female; clonal diversity was possibly underestimated.

Sequencing was performed on peripheral blood, taken on day 0 of AZD1222 vaccination. This TCR derives from an adult in good health.

The DNA for the CDR3 is TGTGCCAGCAGTGAAGCCCACAGGGAAAATGAAAAACTGTTTTTT. It translates to CASSEAHRENEKLFF. This chain uses TRBV6-1 with TRBJ1-4, with D possibly being TRBD1 (6 bases). CDR1 MNHNS and CDR2 SASEGT come from the germline V gene. This CDR3 is 15 amino acids long. Trimming removed 0 bases from V and 5 bases from J, with 10 bases in between.